This T cell receptor (beta chain) was sequenced in a study of blood T cell repertoires in COVID-19. Overall study context: Material from acute and convalescent COVID-19 was sourced from the United States, Italy and Spain. T cells, B-cell-depleted T cells, or PBMCs supplied cDNA or gDNA.

The CDR3 runs 14 residues. Germline V gene sequence: CDR1 SGHVS, CDR2 FQNEAQ. Losses at the gene ends were 5 bases for V and 2 bases for J; bases not matched to a gene: 3. Sequencing used immunoSEQ multiplex PCR; TCRdb keeps in-frame clones, though not all of them. The data hold 350,000 or so clones, with roughly 90% observed a single time. Participants' own reports of clinical history determined their cohort assignment. A PCR-confirmed or clinician-diagnosed COVID-19 case had contacted exposed participants within 2 weeks of entry. This TCR derives from a woman in her 30s who had been exposed to COVID-19. The sequenced material came from PBMCs or T cells enriched from blood (not recorded which). The chain uses TRBV7-8 and TRBJ1-5; 7 bases map to TRBD1. The DNA of the CDR3 is TGTGCCAGCAGCATAGGGGGCGGCAATCAGCCCCAGCATTTT. Translation gives CASSIGGGNQPQHF.